One and the same sample provided the 25 T cell receptor beta chains below, sequenced in a study of T-cell reconstitution after alpha-beta-depleted transplantation in children. Preparation of the TCRbeta library involved a method that used unique molecular identifiers. Each CDR3 protein is one row after TCRdb ran MiXCR on the PCR reads. The table lists fewer than 550,000 distinct CDR3 sequences, 15% to 20% of them singletons. Material: PBMCs, mostly from graft donor cells, obtained 360 days after TCRalphabeta/CD19-depleted stem cell transplant. Receptors originate from a boy in the first two years of life who had a stem cell transplant for Wiskott-Aldrich syndrome, so the T cells may come from the graft donor.

The chain has TRBV12-3 or TRBV12-4 and TRBJ2-5; 9 nucleotides agree with TRBD1. With V trimmed by 3 bases and J by 4 bases, 9 bases remained unmatched. This CDR3 comprises 16 residues. The CDR3 loop reads CASSFGQGLGVETQYF. The CDR3 nucleotides read TGTGCCAGCAGTTTCGGACAGGGGCTAGGAGTAGAGACCCAGTACTTC.

This clonotype was detected a few times. V and J are TRBV10-3 and TRBJ2-1, with TRBD2 matching over 9 bases. The CDR3 runs 13 residues. Germline lookup yields CDR1 ENHRY and CDR2 SYGVKD. V lost 8 bases to trimming and J lost 6 bases; unmatched junction nucleotides: 5. CDR3 in amino acids: CAIGSGRSNEQFF. The CDR3 DNA is TGTGCCATCGGGAGCGGGAGGTCCAATGAGCAGTTCTTC.

This sequence joins TRBV7-8 and TRBJ2-1; D might be TRBD2 (6 bases). Germline V gene lookup returns CDR1 SGHVS and CDR2 FQNEAQ. The CDR3 length is 17 residues. V was pared by 1 base and J by 5 bases, with 18 bases between. The CDR3 region is CASSLVRGAPRNNEQFF. For the CDR3, the DNA is TGTGCCAGCAGCTTAGTACGCGGGGCTCCGCGTAACAATGAGCAGTTCTTC. The whole variable domain, filled in from reference TRBV7-8 and TRBJ2-1, reads GAGVSQSPRYKVAKRGQDVALRCDPISGHVSLFWYQQALGQGPEFLTYFQNEAQLDKSGLPSDRFFAERPEGSVSTLKIQRTQQEDSAVYLCASSLVRGAPRNNEQFFGPGTRLTVL.

This chain connects TRBV7-9 to TRBJ2-7; TRBD2 might be the D (6 bases). The V gene's germline CDR1 is SEHNR and CDR2 FQNEAQ (reference sequence). With 5 bases removed from V and 2 bases from J, the gap between germline ends came to 19 bases. The CDR3 is 16 amino acids. CDR3 bases: TGTGCCAGCAGCCCGGGGGAGACAGCATATACCTACGAGCAGTACTTC. It is translated as CASSPGETAYTYEQYF. Variable domain in full (rest from reference TRBV7-9 and TRBJ2-7): DTGVSQNPRHKITKRGQNVTFRCDPISEHNRLYWYRQTLGQGPEFLTYFQNEAQLEKSRLLSDRFSAERPKGSFSTLEIQRTEQGDSAMYLCASSPGETAYTYEQYFGPGTRLTVT.

CDR3 protein: CASSSGTGHRNEQFF. CDR3 DNA: TGCGCCAGCAGCTCCGGGACAGGCCATCGAAATGAGCAGTTCTTC. The chain recombines TRBV5-1 with TRBJ2-1; 8 nucleotides align to TRBD1. This CDR3 spans 15 amino acids. CDR1 SGHRS and CDR2 YFSETQ come from the germline V gene. V lost 3 bases to trimming and J lost 7 bases; unmatched junction nucleotides: 9.

This chain uses TRBV2 with TRBJ2-5; the match to TRBD1 covers 7 bases. The germline CDR1 and CDR2 sequences are SNHLY and FYNNEI. After removal of 0 bases from V and 5 bases from J, the junction contained 6 bases not matched to a gene. The CDR3 runs 15 residues. The CDR3 loop reads CASSEAEGGLETQYF. CDR3 sequence (DNA): TGTGCCAGCAGTGAAGCGGAAGGGGGCTTGGAGACCCAGTACTTC.

This clonotype was seen a few times. V and J are TRBV20-1 and TRBJ2-5; TRBD2 matches at 7 bases. Germline V gene sequence: CDR1 DFQATT, CDR2 SNEGSKA (reference sequence). This CDR3 is built from 15 residues. V dropped 0 bases and J dropped 1; count of bases not matched to a gene: 5. The CDR3 DNA follows: TGCAGTGCTAGAGATGGGGCTAGCGGCCAAGAGACCCAGTACTTC. It yields the protein CSARDGASGQETQYF.

The sample holds a few counts of this clonotype. The rearrangement uses TRBV18 and TRBJ2-5; D is possibly TRBD2 (5 bases). The CDR3 has 13 amino acids. The germline gives CDR1 KGHSH, CDR2 LQKENI. The V end lost 0 bases, the J end lost 3 bases, and 5 bases lay between the germline ends. In DNA, the CDR3 is TGTGCCAGCTCACCACCTAGCGAAGAGACCCAGTACTTC. This translates into CASSPPSEETQYF.

This clonotype was seen only a few times. One end of the junction does not line up with germline, which may come from a read error. The chain carries TRBV12-3 or TRBV12-4 and TRBJ1-3; D unresolved. There are 13 residues in the CDR3. The CDR3 nucleotides read TGTGCCAGCCGTTTCCTCGGTGGAAACACCATATATTTT. It is translated as CASRFLGGNTIYF.

This clonotype has only a few counts. The chain uses TRBV12-3 or TRBV12-4 and TRBJ1-5; D is possibly TRBD1 (6 bases). The CDR3 runs to 15 residues. V was shortened by 3 bases and J by 6 bases, with 15 bases between the two germline ends. Here the CDR3 DNA reads TGTGCCAGCAGTTTTCAACAGGGATTCGGTCAGCCCCAGCATTTT. Translated, it gives CASSFQQGFGQPQHF.

V and J are TRBV6-5 and TRBJ2-7, with 10 bases that match TRBD2. The length of the CDR3 is 15 residues. V dropped 4 bases and J dropped 5; count of bases not matched to a gene: 8. Germline V gene sequence: CDR1 MNHEY, CDR2 SVGAGI. This CDR3 is CASSSPSGSQNEQYF. The CDR3, as DNA: TGTGCCAGCAGTTCCCCTAGCGGGAGTCAAAACGAGCAGTACTTC.

This clonotype was seen only a few times. This chain connects TRBV28 to TRBJ1-2; 7 nucleotides match TRBD1. Germline-derived CDR1 and CDR2 are MDHEN and SYDVKM. The CDR3 totals 13 residues. V lost 4 bases and J lost 7; bases outside the gene matches: 6. In DNA, the CDR3 is TGTGCCAGCAGTTCCCCCGGGACAGCTGGCTACACCTTC. It encodes CASSSPGTAGYTF.

This chain uses TRBV6-5 with TRBJ1-2; unclear D gene. Between the trimmed V and J ends, which lost 0 bases and 7 bases, there was a span of 15 bases. This CDR3 comprises 15 residues. Germline-derived CDR1 and CDR2 are MNHEY and SVGAGI. CDR3 bases: TGTGCCAGCAGTTACTCGACAACGGGTCAACGTGGCTACACCTTC. It codes for CASSYSTTGQRGYTF.

This clonotype was counted between two and nine times. The chain uses TRBV7-9 and TRBJ2-7; TRBD2 is a possible D gene (5 bases). V dropped 7 bases and J dropped 5 bases, with 15 bases sitting between them. The CDR3 runs to 13 residues. Germline CDR1 reads SEHNR; CDR2 reads FQNEAQ (reference sequence). The chain's CDR3 is CASNPALEDEQYF. The CDR3 nucleotides are TGTGCCAGCAACCCGGCACTAGAGGACGAGCAGTACTTC.

V and J are TRBV28 and TRBJ1-3; 8 bases align to TRBD1. The V gene end was trimmed by 6 bases and the J gene end by 6 bases; junction bases not matched to a gene: 13. Germline CDR1 MDHEN, CDR2 SYDVKM. The CDR3 covers 16 residues. CDR3 sequence (DNA): TGTGCCAGCAGGCTAGGCCCAGGGGGCAAGGAAAACACCATATATTTT. Its protein product is CASRLGPGGKENTIYF.

This rearrangement joins TRBV6-1 to TRBJ2-2; D is unresolved. CDR3 length: 15 residues. Germline V CDR1 and CDR2: MNHNS, SASEGT. Trimming pared 5 bases from V and 3 bases from J, leaving 13 bases between. CDR3 sequence: CASSTRKWDTGELFF. In DNA form, the CDR3 reads TGTGCCAGCAGTACCCGTAAGTGGGACACCGGGGAGCTGTTTTTT.

This chain joins TRBV18 and TRBJ1-4; 7 nucleotides agree with TRBD1. The CDR3 is made up of 14 amino acids. The V gene's germline CDR1 is KGHSH and CDR2 LQKENI. Germline trimming cut 4 bases from V and 3 bases from J; bases unmatched to any gene: 2. CDR3 in amino acids: CASSQGAANEKLFF. In DNA form, the CDR3 reads TGTGCCAGCTCACAGGGGGCGGCTAATGAAAAACTGTTTTTT.

CDR3 in amino acids: CATSREPRRSTDTQYF. The CDR3 DNA sequence: TGTGCCACCAGCAGAGAACCGAGAAGGAGCACAGATACGCAGTATTTT. The rearrangement uses TRBV15 and TRBJ2-3; D not resolved. The CDR3 runs to 16 residues. Trimming stripped 0 bases from V and 0 bases from J, with 10 bases between. The germline V gene has CDR1 LNHNV and CDR2 YYDKDF (reference sequence). The full variable domain, completed using reference TRBV15 and TRBJ2-3, is DAMVIQNPRYQVTQFGKPVTLSCSQTLNHNVMYWYQQKSSQAPKLLFHYYDKDFNNEADTPDNFQSRRPNTSFCFLDIRSPGLGDTAMYLCATSREPRRSTDTQYFGPGTRLTVL.

This chain links TRBV5-1 with TRBJ2-3; D is ambiguous. The CDR3 has 14 residues. Trimming shortened V by 7 bases and J by 2 bases, and 14 bases separated the two germline ends. From germline, CDR1 is SGHRS and CDR2 YFSETQ. In nucleotides, the CDR3 is TGCGCCAGCGGCGCCCTCTATCCCACAGATACGCAGTATTTT. Its protein is CASGALYPTDTQYF.

This clonotype was picked up a small number of times. V and J are TRBV28 and TRBJ2-7, with a possible D match to TRBD1 (5 bases). Trimming removed 4 bases from V and 7 bases from J, with 20 bases in between. CDR1 is MDHEN and CDR2 is SYDVKM in the germline V gene. There are 15 residues in the CDR3. CDR3 sequence reads: CASSSPFQGSREQYF. The CDR3 DNA follows: TGTGCCAGCAGTTCTCCCTTTCAGGGTTCGAGGGAGCAGTACTTC.

The CDR3 reads CASRDWTGSGNSPLHF. The CDR3 DNA is TGTGCCAGCAGGGATTGGACAGGGTCGGGAAATTCACCCCTCCACTTT. This rearrangement joins TRBV28 to TRBJ1-6; 8 nucleotides line up with TRBD1. Losses at the gene ends were 6 bases for V and 7 bases for J; bases not matched to a gene: 11. This CDR3 contains 16 residues. Germline lookup yields CDR1 MDHEN and CDR2 SYDVKM.

This clonotype occurred a few times. The V call is TRBV4-3, the J call TRBJ2-3; no clear D. CDR3 length equals 13 residues. The germline V and J ends were trimmed by 2 bases and 7 bases, with 10 bases remaining between them. Germline loops: CDR1 LGHNA, CDR2 YSLEER. CDR3 in amino acids: CASSQTIRHTQYF. CDR3 sequence (DNA): TGCGCCAGCAGCCAAACCATCCGGCATACGCAGTATTTT.

In its sample, this clonotype was seen many times. This chain joins TRBV5-1 and TRBJ2-1; the D gene is possibly TRBD2 (6 bases). There are 12 residues in the CDR3. Deletions cut 0 bases from V and 9 bases from J, with 7 bases between. Germline lookup yields CDR1 SGHRS and CDR2 YFSETQ. CDR3 nucleotides: TGCGCCAGCAGCTTGGTGGGGGGTGAGCAGTTCTTC. Translating it yields CASSLVGGEQFF.

This clonotype was observed a handful of times. The rearrangement uses TRBV12-3 or TRBV12-4 and TRBJ2-2, with D possibly matching TRBD2 (6 bases). Between the trimmed V and J ends, which lost 6 bases and 4 bases, there was a span of 15 bases. The CDR3 runs to 15 residues. CDR3 sequence reads: CASSGGARVTGELFF. CDR3 in DNA: TGTGCCAGCAGCGGAGGGGCGCGGGTCACCGGGGAGCTGTTTTTT.

This clonotype came up a few times. The chain uses TRBV12-3 or TRBV12-4 and TRBJ1-6, with TRBD1 as a possible D gene (5 bases). V shed 7 bases and J shed 7 bases, with 11 bases lying between them. This CDR3 spans 13 amino acids. The CDR3 here is CASNPSGNSPLHF. The DNA of the CDR3 is TGTGCCAGCAATCCCTCAGGGAATTCACCCCTCCACTTT.